These 21 T cell receptor beta chains came from one sample sequenced in a study of T-cell reconstitution after alpha-beta-depleted transplantation in children. Library preparation (for TCRbeta) was performed with unique molecular identifiers. TCRdb itself ran the PCR reads through MiXCR, one entry per CDR3 protein. The table lists a few hundred thousand distinct CDR3 sequences, around 10% of them singletons. The sequenced sample was PBMCs, obtained before TCRalphabeta/CD19-depleted stem cell transplant. The receptors stem from a boy less than two years old with acute myeloid leukemia, due to receive a stem cell transplant.

The chain employs TRBV27 and TRBJ1-2, with D possibly being TRBD1 (6 bases). This CDR3 has 14 residues. Trimming took 6 bases from V and 5 from J, leaving 16 bases between them. The germline V gene encodes CDR1 MNHEY and CDR2 SMNVEV (reference sequence). CDR3 amino acids: CASRWDNGSYGYTF. CDR3 sequence (DNA): TGTGCCAGCAGATGGGACAATGGTTCTTATGGCTACACCTTC.

The table lists this clonotype with many counts. This sequence joins TRBV29-1 and TRBJ1-1; D gene unclear. CDR3 length equals 11 residues. CDR1 SQVTM and CDR2 ANQGSEA come from the germline V gene. Trimming left V 3 bases short and J 1 base short, with 3 bases between. Here the CDR3 DNA reads TGCAGCGTTGAGGGGAACACTGAAGCTTTCTTT. Translated: CSVEGNTEAFF.

This clonotype was observed many times. The chain carries TRBV29-1 and TRBJ2-7; tentative D call: TRBD2 (6 bases). Deletions cut 3 bases from V and 2 bases from J, with 8 bases between. The CDR3 has 12 amino acids. CDR1 and CDR2 (germline): SQVTM, ANQGSEA. The CDR3 DNA reads TGCAGCGTTGACTCGGGAGCCTACGAGCAGTACTTC. Translated: CSVDSGAYEQYF.

This clonotype was picked up a small number of times. The CDR3 sequence is CASSLDPIRSQETQYF. CDR3 DNA: TGTGCCAGCAGCTTGGACCCCATCAGGTCCCAAGAGACCCAGTACTTC. The rearrangement links TRBV5-6 to TRBJ2-5, with no clear D. The V end was cut by 0 bases, the J end by 1 base, with 13 bases between. CDR3 size: 16 residues. Germline CDR1 and CDR2: SGHDT and YYEEEE.

This clonotype occurred many times. The chain links TRBV5-6 to TRBJ1-2, with a weak D call TRBD1 (5 bases). The CDR3 spans 13 residues. Germline V lookup: CDR1 SGHDT, CDR2 YYEEEE. The V end was cut by 4 bases, the J end by 4 bases, with 11 bases between. CDR3 in amino acids: CASSAGRTYGYTF. The CDR3 bases are TGTGCCAGCAGCGCGGGACGGACCTATGGCTACACCTTC.

This clonotype occurred many times. The chain joins TRBV20-1 to TRBJ1-1; TRBD1 matches 12 bases. The germline V gene has CDR1 DFQATT and CDR2 SNEGSKA (reference sequence). This CDR3 region has 15 residues. V dropped 6 bases and J dropped 0; count of bases not matched to a gene: 5. DNA for the CDR3: TGCAGTGCCCGGGACAGGGGGCCTCTGAACACTGAAGCTTTCTTT. This encodes CSARDRGPLNTEAFF.

This clonotype has at least ten counts. CDR3 region: CAISESLAGRYEQYF. CDR3 DNA: TGTGCCATCAGTGAGTCCCTAGCGGGGCGCTACGAGCAGTACTTC. V gene TRBV10-3 combines with J gene TRBJ2-7; TRBD2 matches 9 bases. The V segment lost 0 bases and the J segment 3 bases; nucleotides outside the gene matches: 3. The V gene's germline CDR1 is ENHRY and CDR2 SYGVKD. CDR3 length: 15 amino acids.

This clonotype was found many times. CDR3 protein: CASSLGLAEELFF. Here the CDR3 DNA reads TGTGCCAGCAGCTTGGGACTAGCTGAGGAGCTGTTTTTT. The V and J genes are TRBV7-3 and TRBJ2-2; 9 bases match TRBD2. The CDR3 extends over 13 amino acids. Per germline, CDR1 SGHTA and CDR2 FQGTGA. The junction had 3 bases not matched to a gene; V was cut back by 3 bases and J by 10 bases. The variable domain in full, completed from reference TRBV7-3 and TRBJ2-2, reads GAGVSQTPSNKVTEKGKYVELRCDPISGHTALYWYRQSLGQGPEFLIYFQGTGAADDSGLPNDRFFAVRPEGSVSTLKIQRTERGDSAVYLCASSLGLAEELFFGEGSRLTVL.

This clonotype was recorded many times. The chain carries TRBV4-3 and TRBJ2-3; 15 bases align to TRBD2. Germline V gene lookup returns CDR1 LGHNA and CDR2 YSLEER. With V trimmed by 0 bases and J by 4 bases, 8 bases remained unmatched. The CDR3 runs to 19 residues. The DNA of the CDR3 is TGCGCCAGCAGCCAAGATGCCCGCGGACTAGCGGGAGGGCCAGATACGCAGTATTTT. Amino acids: CASSQDARGLAGGPDTQYF.

This clonotype was observed at least ten times. CDR3 sequence reads: CASSVGDSGAYEQYF. CDR3 in DNA: TGTGCCAGCAGCGTAGGGGATAGCGGTGCGTACGAGCAGTACTTC. The chain has TRBV9 and TRBJ2-7; perhaps TRBD2 as D (6 bases). The CDR3 is 15 residues long. Germline loops: CDR1 SGDLS, CDR2 YYNGEE. Deletions cut 0 bases from V and 4 bases from J, with 14 bases between.

This clonotype was counted at least ten times. CDR3 sequence (DNA): TGTGCCAGCAGCCAGAAACGGTCTAGTGGTTACAATGAGCAGTTCTTC. The encoded protein is CASSQKRSSGYNEQFF. The V call is TRBV7-8, the J call TRBJ2-1; no reliable D call. V lost 5 bases and J 4 bases, leaving 18 bases between the germline ends. The CDR3 is 16 residues long. Germline lookup yields CDR1 SGHVS and CDR2 FQNEAQ.

There are a few counts of this clonotype. The chain employs TRBV3-1 and TRBJ1-2, with D hard to call. Germline CDR1 reads LGHDT; CDR2 reads YNNKEL (reference sequence). V lost 1 base to trimming and J lost 0 bases, with 12 bases between them. This CDR3 spans 16 amino acids. The CDR3, as DNA: TGTGCCAGCAGCCAAGCCTTCAGGAAAACTAACTATGGCTACACCTTC. Protein: CASSQAFRKTNYGYTF.

This clonotype was picked up many times. The chain employs TRBV24-1 and TRBJ2-6, with D unresolved. CDR3 length: 15 amino acids. In germline, CDR1 is KGHDR, CDR2 SFDVKD. The germline V and J ends were trimmed by 4 bases and 0 bases, with 6 bases remaining between them. Written as DNA, the CDR3 is TGTGCCACCAGTGACTTCGCCTCTGGGGCCAACGTCCTGACTTTC. Protein sequence: CATSDFASGANVLTF.

The sample holds many counts of this clonotype. The CDR3 sequence is CASSLTRAGGTEAFF. The CDR3 DNA reads TGTGCCAGCAGCTTAACTCGGGCAGGGGGCACTGAAGCTTTCTTT. The J gene is TRBJ1-1, the V gene TRBV7-2; TRBD1 matches 7 bases. V was clipped by 2 bases and J by 4 bases; unmatched bases: 7. The V gene's germline CDR1 is SGHTA and CDR2 FQGNSA. This CDR3 has 15 residues.

This clonotype was observed a few times. This chain joins TRBV12-3 or TRBV12-4 and TRBJ2-1; the match to TRBD2 covers 9 bases. V lost 1 base and J lost 4; bases outside the gene matches: 5. This CDR3 is 16 amino acids long. Written as DNA, the CDR3 is TGTGCCAGCAGTTTAGTCAGCGGGGGGACGTACAATGAGCAGTTCTTC. Encoded protein: CASSLVSGGTYNEQFF.

A few counts support this clonotype. The CDR3 DNA reads TGCAGTGCTAGAGATGGGGGGCTCGAGCAGTACTTC. Translation gives CSARDGGLEQYF. The J gene is TRBJ2-7, the V gene TRBV20-1, with D perhaps assigned TRBD1 or TRBD2 (6 bases each). The CDR3 totals 12 residues. Germline V CDR1 and CDR2: DFQATT, SNEGSKA (reference sequence). The V gene lost 0 bases and the J gene lost 6 bases, with 9 bases spanning the gap.

This clonotype appeared many times. The chain employs TRBV12-3 or TRBV12-4 and TRBJ2-2; D is uncertain. Trimming removed 3 bases from V and 1 base from J, with 9 bases in between. This CDR3 contains 15 residues. CDR3 coding DNA: TGTGCCAGCAGTTTCGCCCTAGGGAACACCGGGGAGCTGTTTTTT. It specifies CASSFALGNTGELFF.

This clonotype was seen ten or more times. CDR3 region: CATSDSKRFVDEQYF. The CDR3 DNA reads as TGTGCCACCAGTGATTCGAAAAGGTTCGTCGACGAGCAGTACTTC. The chain couples TRBV24-1 to TRBJ2-7; D unresolved. This CDR3 has 15 amino acids. Trimming cost V 2 bases and J 5 bases, with 15 bases left between them. Germline V CDR1 and CDR2: KGHDR, SFDVKD.

This clonotype was recorded many times. The CDR3 sequence: CASSLAGVREQFF. DNA of the CDR3: TGCGCCAGCAGCTTGGCCGGAGTACGAGAGCAGTTCTTC. The rearrangement joins TRBV5-1 to TRBJ2-1; no clear D gene. The germline V and J ends were trimmed by 0 bases and 10 bases, with 11 bases remaining between them. This CDR3 region has 13 residues. Germline V gene lookup returns CDR1 SGHRS and CDR2 YFSETQ.

V gene TRBV2 combines with J gene TRBJ2-3, with unresolved D. Germline CDR1 is SNHLY and CDR2 is FYNNEI. Trimming took off 6 bases at V and 9 bases at J, with 19 bases between the two ends. CDR3 size: 14 residues. CDR3 nucleotide sequence: TGTGCCAGCAGCGCCCCCCGGATCGGTGGAACGCAGTATTTT. This codes for CASSAPRIGGTQYF.

This chain uses TRBV5-1 with TRBJ2-3; TRBD2 aligns across 7 bases. The CDR3 is 17 residues long. Looked up from germline, CDR1 is SGHRS and CDR2 is YFSETQ. The V gene end was trimmed by 0 bases and the J gene end by 2 bases; junction bases not matched to a gene: 9. The chain's CDR3 is CASSLALTSPSTDTQYF. DNA of the CDR3: TGCGCCAGCAGCTTGGCCCTGACTAGCCCCTCCACAGATACGCAGTATTTT.